This TCR beta chain was documented in a study of T cell responses to AZD1222 COVID-19 vaccine. The V end was cut by 5 bases, the J end by 7 bases, with 8 bases between. This CDR3 contains 11 residues. The V gene's germline CDR1 is SEHNR and CDR2 FQNEAQ (reference sequence). As for this clone: Its matching antigen is unknown.

Study-wide points: Donors, mostly white British, included more females; clonal diversity was possibly underestimated. Of spike-specific TCRs, nearly half reportedly target regions left unmutated in variants. Vaccination with two AZD1222 doses was followed by a rise in Spike-specific TCR breadth and depth.

TCRdb's table, derived via immunoSEQ multiplex PCR, lists solely in-frame clones and lacks some. The sample yields 150,000 to 250,000 clones, about 94% seen once. This rearrangement joins TRBV7-9 to TRBJ1-2; D remains unclear. The source is an adult who received the AZD1222 COVID-19 vaccine. The sample in question was peripheral blood, obtained 28 days after the second AZD1222 dose. This chain's CDR3 is CASSPVVGYTF. Here the CDR3 DNA reads TGTGCCAGCAGCCCGGTTGTTGGCTACACCTTC.